This is a list of T cell receptor beta chains from one sample in a study of T-cell reconstitution after alpha-beta-depleted transplantation in children. TCRdb reprocessed the PCR reads via MiXCR and lists one record per CDR3 protein. The data show 500,000 or so distinct CDR3 sequences, 30% to 35% seen once. The source was PBMCs from the stem cell graft donor, collected from the stem cell graft. Source of these receptors: a human donor who donated a stem cell graft to a child with aplastic anemia. CDR3s include the opening cysteine and the closing phenylalanine or tryptophan. A D gene is named only where the DNA matches it firmly. Size is omitted from some rows. Given values are once, few, many or a class for expanded clones.

v_call: TRBV29-1; d_call: .; clone_size: many; j_call: TRBJ2-3; cdr3_aa: CSVVSRGTTDTQYF; cdr3_nt: TGCAGCGTTGTCAGCAGGGGAACCACAGATACGCAGTATTTT
v_call: TRBV27; d_call: .; clone_size: .; j_call: TRBJ1-3; cdr3_aa: CASWTAGNTIYF; cdr3_nt: TGTGCCAGCTGGACCGCGGGAAACACCATATATTTT
v_call: TRBV27; d_call: TRBD1; clone_size: .; j_call: TRBJ2-7; cdr3_aa: CASSLLAGQGAYEQYF; cdr3_nt: TGTGCCAGCAGTTTGCTCGCCGGACAGGGGGCCTACGAGCAGTACTTC
v_call: TRBV12-5; d_call: TRBD1; clone_size: once; j_call: TRBJ2-1; cdr3_aa: CASGLDRTGSINEQFF; cdr3_nt: TGTGCTAGTGGTTTGGACCGGACAGGGAGTATCAATGAGCAGTTCTTC
v_call: TRBV5-1; d_call: .; clone_size: .; j_call: TRBJ2-5; cdr3_aa: CASSLDPGEETQYF; cdr3_nt: TGCGCCAGCAGCTTGGACCCAGGGGAAGAGACCCAGTACTTC
v_call: TRBV20-1; d_call: .; clone_size: .; j_call: TRBJ2-2; cdr3_aa: CSASFAPNTGELFF; cdr3_nt: TGCAGTGCTAGTTTCGCCCCGAACACCGGGGAGCTGTTTTTT
v_call: TRBV7-6; d_call: TRBD2; clone_size: .; j_call: TRBJ2-1; cdr3_aa: CASSKREGLGDEQFF; cdr3_nt: TGTGCCAGCAGTAAGCGGGAGGGCCTAGGAGATGAGCAGTTCTTC
v_call: TRBV20-1; d_call: .; clone_size: .; j_call: TRBJ1-1; cdr3_aa: CSARAGSMNTEAFF; cdr3_nt: TGCAGTGCTAGAGCGGGTTCCATGAACACTGAAGCTTTCTTT
v_call: TRBV3-1; d_call: TRBD1; clone_size: .; j_call: TRBJ1-1; cdr3_aa: CASRPTGGRTEAFF; cdr3_nt: TGTGCCAGCCGACCGACAGGGGGACGCACTGAAGCTTTCTTT
v_call: TRBV5-6; d_call: .; clone_size: .; j_call: TRBJ1-2; cdr3_aa: CASRPTGTNYGYTF; cdr3_nt: TGTGCCAGCAGGCCGACAGGAACTAACTATGGCTACACCTTC
v_call: TRBV7-2; d_call: TRBD2; clone_size: .; j_call: TRBJ2-5; cdr3_aa: CASSTGTSVQETQYF; cdr3_nt: TGTGCCAGCAGCACCGGGACTAGCGTTCAAGAGACCCAGTACTTC
v_call: TRBV28; d_call: .; clone_size: .; j_call: TRBJ2-7; cdr3_aa: CASSFRGSLDEQYF; cdr3_nt: TGTGCCAGCAGTTTTCGGGGGAGTCTCGACGAGCAGTACTTC
v_call: TRBV7-6; d_call: .; clone_size: few; j_call: TRBJ2-1; cdr3_aa: CASSPRALAYYNEQFF; cdr3_nt: TGTGCCAGCAGCCCAAGGGCCCTAGCGTACTACAATGAGCAGTTCTTC
v_call: TRBV24-1; d_call: TRBD2; clone_size: .; j_call: TRBJ2-1; cdr3_aa: CATSDFPLAGTYNEQFF; cdr3_nt: TGTGCCACCAGTGATTTCCCGCTAGCGGGAACCTACAATGAGCAGTTCTTC
v_call: TRBV7-8; d_call: .; clone_size: .; j_call: TRBJ1-1; cdr3_aa: CASSLTGQGEAFF; cdr3_nt: TGTGCCAGCAGCCTTACAGGGCAAGGTGAAGCTTTCTTT
v_call: TRBV5-1; d_call: .; clone_size: few; j_call: TRBJ2-1; cdr3_aa: CASSSQGGNYNEQFF; cdr3_nt: TGCGCCAGCAGCTCACAGGGAGGCAACTACAATGAGCAGTTCTTC
v_call: TRBV20-1; d_call: .; clone_size: few; j_call: TRBJ2-1; cdr3_aa: CSAYIGPSNEQFF; cdr3_nt: TGCAGTGCTTATATAGGACCCAGCAATGAGCAGTTCTTC
v_call: TRBV20-1; d_call: .; clone_size: few; j_call: TRBJ2-7; cdr3_aa: CSARATGRSEQYF; cdr3_nt: TGCAGTGCTAGAGCCACAGGGAGGTCCGAGCAGTACTTC
v_call: TRBV14; d_call: .; clone_size: few; j_call: TRBJ2-2; cdr3_aa: CASSQVWTATGELFF; cdr3_nt: TGTGCCAGCAGCCAAGTTTGGACTGCCACCGGGGAGCTGTTTTTT
v_call: TRBV20-1; d_call: .; clone_size: few; j_call: TRBJ2-2; cdr3_aa: CSADRPTGELFF; cdr3_nt: TGCAGTGCTGATCGTCCCACCGGGGAGCTGTTTTTT
v_call: TRBV20-1; d_call: .; clone_size: .; j_call: TRBJ2-1; cdr3_aa: CSARDLTSSLLVF; cdr3_nt: TGCAGTGCTAGAGATCTCACTAGCTCCCTATTAGTCTTC
v_call: TRBV29-1; d_call: .; clone_size: .; j_call: TRBJ2-2; cdr3_aa: CSATDVYTGELFF; cdr3_nt: TGCAGCGCGACGGACGTTTACACCGGGGAGCTGTTTTTT
v_call: TRBV5-4; d_call: .; clone_size: .; j_call: TRBJ1-3; cdr3_aa: CASSLEQAGGNTIYF; cdr3_nt: TGTGCCAGCAGCTTGGAACAGGCAGGAGGAAACACCATATATTTT
v_call: TRBV5-4; d_call: .; clone_size: few; j_call: TRBJ2-7; cdr3_aa: CASSRKTGPTSSYEQYF; cdr3_nt: TGTGCCAGCAGCCGAAAAACAGGACCTACGAGCTCCTACGAGCAGTACTTC
v_call: TRBV29-1; d_call: .; clone_size: few; j_call: TRBJ1-5; cdr3_aa: CSVVMGSNQPQHF; cdr3_nt: TGCAGCGTTGTAATGGGGAGCAATCAGCCCCAGCATTTT
v_call: TRBV6-4; d_call: .; clone_size: few; j_call: TRBJ2-2; cdr3_aa: CASSDSMTGELFF; cdr3_nt: TGTGCCAGCAGTGACTCGATGACCGGGGAGCTGTTTTTT
v_call: TRBV29-1; d_call: .; clone_size: .; j_call: TRBJ2-1; cdr3_aa: CSVVGGGRGDEQFF; cdr3_nt: TGCAGCGTGGTGGGGGGTGGCAGGGGGGATGAGCAGTTCTTC
v_call: TRBV6-1; d_call: TRBD1; clone_size: .; j_call: TRBJ1-5; cdr3_aa: CACGTGHSNQPQHF; cdr3_nt: TGTGCGTGCGGGACAGGTCATAGCAATCAGCCCCAGCATTTT
v_call: TRBV9; d_call: .; clone_size: few; j_call: TRBJ1-1; cdr3_aa: CASSVGGGLGNTEAFF; cdr3_nt: TGTGCCAGCAGCGTAGGGGGGGGATTAGGGAACACTGAAGCTTTCTTT
v_call: TRBV30; d_call: .; clone_size: .; j_call: TRBJ1-1; cdr3_aa: CAWSAQVLKTEAFF; cdr3_nt: TGTGCCTGGAGTGCACAGGTTTTGAAGACTGAAGCTTTCTTT
v_call: TRBV20-1; d_call: .; clone_size: .; j_call: TRBJ2-3; cdr3_aa: CSATPSRGVTDTQYF; cdr3_nt: TGCAGTGCTACCCCATCTCGCGGGGTCACAGATACGCAGTATTTC
v_call: TRBV20-1; d_call: TRBD1; clone_size: few; j_call: TRBJ2-1; cdr3_aa: CSAPGTGLYNEQFF; cdr3_nt: TGCAGTGCTCCCGGGACAGGGTTATACAATGAGCAGTTCTTC
v_call: TRBV12-3/TRBV12-4; d_call: .; clone_size: many; j_call: TRBJ2-1; cdr3_aa: CASTIGGEAEQFF; cdr3_nt: TGTGCCAGCACAATCGGCGGAGAGGCTGAGCAGTTCTTC
v_call: TRBV20-1; d_call: .; clone_size: .; j_call: TRBJ2-5; cdr3_aa: CSARDRGETQYF; cdr3_nt: TGCAGTGCTAGAGACAGGGGTGAGACCCAGTACTTC
v_call: TRBV24-1; d_call: TRBD2; clone_size: few; j_call: TRBJ2-3; cdr3_aa: CATSEGARTSGLSGTDTQYF; cdr3_nt: TGTGCCACCAGTGAAGGGGCAAGGACTAGCGGTCTCAGTGGCACAGATACGCAGTATTTT
v_call: TRBV6-2/TRBV6-3; d_call: TRBD1; clone_size: .; j_call: TRBJ1-5; cdr3_aa: CASRETGVGQPQHF; cdr3_nt: TGTGCCAGCAGGGAGACAGGGGTAGGCCAGCCCCAGCATTTT
v_call: TRBV29-1; d_call: .; clone_size: .; j_call: TRBJ1-1; cdr3_aa: CSGRRNTEAFF; cdr3_nt: TGCAGCGGACGTAGAAACACTGAAGCTTTCTTT